The 18 T cell receptor beta chains below were found in one sample sequenced in a study of shared clonotypes between healthy human individuals. The naive CD8 population came from CD45RO-negative cells selected for CCR7, without terminally differentiated effector memory CD45RA+ cells. This table comes from immunoSEQ multiplex PCR, and its TCRdb copy is limited to in-frame clones, with some not included. The sample has more than 2 million clones; just over 90% are singletons. The sequenced material came from naive CD8+ T cells from PBMCs. The receptors come from a man between 18 and 29 years old in good health. Some clones in this sample may be carry-over from other donors' samples.

The chain has TRBV9 and TRBJ2-7; the D is unclear. CDR1 and CDR2 from the germline V gene are SGDLS and YYNGEE. The V and J ends lost 0 bases and 4 bases respectively, with 11 bases between them. CDR3 length: 14 amino acids. The CDR3 sequence: CASSVGGWGYEQYF. CDR3 bases: TGTGCCAGCAGCGTAGGGGGTTGGGGATACGAGCAGTACTTC.

V and J are TRBV30 and TRBJ1-2; tentatively, D is TRBD1 (6 bases). Trimming removed 5 bases from V and 3 bases from J, with 16 bases in between. The CDR3 has 14 amino acids. In germline, CDR1 is GTSNPN, CDR2 SVGIG (reference sequence). CDR3 bases: TGTGCCTGGCTTCATTCCAGGGGCGACTATGGCTACACCTTC. Its translation: CAWLHSRGDYGYTF. Looking up the rest from reference TRBV30 and TRBJ1-2 gives the full variable domain: SQTIHQWPATLVQPVGSPLSLECTVEGTSNPNLYWYRQAAGRGLQLLFYSVGIGQISSEVPQNLSASRPQDRQFILSSKKLLLSDSGFYLCAWLHSRGDYGYTFGSGTRLTVV.

The rearrangement joins TRBV30 to TRBJ2-7; 11 bases line up with TRBD2. With V trimmed by 6 bases and J by 7 bases, 8 bases remained unmatched. The germline gives CDR1 GTSNPN, CDR2 SVGIG (reference sequence). CDR3 length: 13 residues. The CDR3 protein is CACDLTSGVEQYF. The CDR3 DNA reads as TGTGCCTGTGATCTGACTAGCGGGGTGGAGCAGTACTTC. The full variable domain, with the rest looked up from reference TRBV30 and TRBJ2-7, is SQTIHQWPATLVQPVGSPLSLECTVEGTSNPNLYWYRQAAGRGLQLLFYSVGIGQISSEVPQNLSASRPQDRQFILSSKKLLLSDSGFYLCACDLTSGVEQYFGPGTRLTVT.

The chain combines TRBV12-5 with TRBJ2-7; TRBD2 might be the D (6 bases). This CDR3 comprises 17 residues. Germline CDR1 is LGHNT and CDR2 is FRNRAP. V shed 0 bases and J shed 1 base, with 16 bases lying between them. The CDR3, as DNA: TGTGCTAGTGGTTTGGTTCGTCGGGACGGAGGGTCCTACGAGCAGTACTTC. Protein sequence: CASGLVRRDGGSYEQYF.

The chain uses TRBV25-1 and TRBJ2-7; D may be TRBD2 (6 bases). Trimming took 1 base from V and 2 from J, leaving 12 bases between them. The CDR3 has 15 residues. Germline V gives CDR1 MGHDK, CDR2 SYGVNS. The DNA of the CDR3 is TGTGCCAGCAGTGAATCCCCCGGAGGGACCTACGAGCAGTACTTC. As protein: CASSESPGGTYEQYF.

The chain couples TRBV27 to TRBJ2-7; a possible D gene is TRBD1 (6 bases). Germline-derived CDR1 and CDR2 are MNHEY and SMNVEV (reference sequence). Trimming removed 4 bases from V and 2 bases from J, with 15 bases in between. The CDR3 contains 15 residues. As DNA, the CDR3 is TGTGCCAGCAGTTCCCTGAACAGGGTTACCTACGAGCAGTACTTC. Protein: CASSSLNRVTYEQYF.

V is TRBV11-2 and J is TRBJ2-1; D is ambiguous. Trimming took off 4 bases at V and 10 bases at J, with 11 bases between the two ends. Germline CDR1 and CDR2: SGHAT and FQNNGV. CDR3 length: 12 residues. The CDR3 DNA reads as TGTGCCAGCAGCTGGCAGCTCGGGGAGCAGTTCTTC. Translation gives CASSWQLGEQFF.

This clone was seen just once. The chain joins TRBV9 to TRBJ2-5; 13 bases map to TRBD2. This CDR3 has 16 amino acids. V lost 4 bases to trimming and J lost 4 bases; unmatched junction nucleotides: 7. Germline CDR1 is SGDLS and CDR2 is YYNGEE. The CDR3, as DNA: TGTGCCAGCAGCCCCCGACTAGCGGGAGGCGGAGAGACCCAGTACTTC. Protein sequence: CASSPRLAGGGETQYF.

The V and J genes are TRBV5-6 and TRBJ2-3; no clear D. V lost 1 base to trimming and J lost 2 bases, with 11 bases between them. Germline V gene data show CDR1 as SGHDT and CDR2 as YYEEEE. CDR3 length: 15 residues. In DNA, the CDR3 is TGTGCCAGCAGCTTGAGTGTGACGACCACAGATACGCAGTATTTT. Its protein is CASSLSVTTTDTQYF.

CDR3: CASSIQASGRASYNEQFF. The CDR3 DNA reads as TGTGCCAGTAGTATACAGGCTAGCGGGAGGGCCTCCTACAATGAGCAGTTCTTC. The rearrangement uses TRBV19 and TRBJ2-1, with TRBD2 matching over 12 bases. This CDR3 is built from 18 residues. Germline loops: CDR1 LNHDA, CDR2 SQIVND (reference sequence). The V segment lost 2 bases and the J segment 0 bases; nucleotides outside the gene matches: 5. The variable domain in full, with the rest retrieved from reference TRBV19 and TRBJ2-1, is DGGITQSPKYLFRKEGQNVTLSCEQNLNHDAMYWYRQDPGQGLRLIYYSQIVNDFQKGDIAEGYSVSREKKESFPLTVTSAQKNPTAFYLCASSIQASGRASYNEQFFGPGTRLTVL.

The rearrangement links TRBV9 to TRBJ2-1; D unresolved. This CDR3 is 15 amino acids long. V was clipped by 4 bases and J by 6 bases, with 17 bases between them. In germline, CDR1 is SGDLS, CDR2 YYNGEE. This CDR3 is CASSLAGSPGNEQFF. Written as DNA, the CDR3 is TGTGCCAGCAGCCTCGCTGGTAGCCCGGGCAATGAGCAGTTCTTC.

V and J are TRBV19 and TRBJ2-3; 7 bases match TRBD2. The ends lost 3 bases at V and 5 bases at J; junction bases unmatched: 8. The CDR3 has 15 amino acids. CDR1 and CDR2 from the germline V gene are LNHDA and SQIVND (reference sequence). This CDR3 is CASSISRELGDTQYF. The CDR3 DNA reads TGTGCCAGTAGTATCTCGCGGGAGCTGGGAGATACGCAGTATTTT.

The chain links TRBV5-4 to TRBJ2-7; 8 bases are shared with TRBD2. Germline CDR1 SGHNT, CDR2 YYREEE (reference sequence). Trimming removed 4 bases from V and 6 bases from J; junction bases left unmatched: 12. This CDR3 spans 15 amino acids. In nucleotides, the CDR3 is TGTGCCAGCAGCGTGAAGCGGGAGCTGTTTTCCGAGCAGTACTTC. Translating gives CASSVKRELFSEQYF.

The CDR3 nucleotides read TGTGCCAGCAGTCCAGGGGACAGGAGGTATGAAAAACTGTTTTTT. Amino acids: CASSPGDRRYEKLFF. This chain uses TRBV28 with TRBJ1-4; 8 positions agree with TRBD1. Unmatched junction bases numbered 8, after V lost 5 bases and J lost 6 bases. Looked up from germline, CDR1 is MDHEN and CDR2 is SYDVKM. The CDR3 consists of 15 residues.

The sample holds one count of this clone. The V call is TRBV7-6, the J call TRBJ1-4, with D uncertain. Germline V CDR1 and CDR2: SGHVS, FNYEAQ. This CDR3 comprises 15 residues. V gave up 5 bases and J gave up 2 bases, with 12 bases separating them. The CDR3 loop reads CASSARPGTNEKLFF. Written as DNA, the CDR3 is TGTGCCAGCAGCGCCCGGCCGGGGACTAATGAAAAACTGTTTTTT.

V and J are TRBV7-9 and TRBJ1-2, with TRBD1 as a possible D gene (5 bases). The V gene lost 4 bases and the J gene lost 0 bases, with 12 bases spanning the gap. The CDR3 length is 15 residues. Germline V gene lookup returns CDR1 SEHNR and CDR2 FQNEAQ (reference sequence). The CDR3 sequence: CASSSGPNSNYGYTF. CDR3 bases: TGTGCCAGCAGCTCGGGACCCAACTCTAACTATGGCTACACCTTC.

The chain links TRBV5-1 to TRBJ1-2; 7 nucleotides line up with TRBD1. Germline V gives CDR1 SGHRS, CDR2 YFSETQ. V was clipped by 0 bases and J by 14 bases; unmatched bases: 10. This CDR3 contains 13 residues. The CDR3 nucleotides read TGCGCCAGCAGCTTGGAACAGGGGCGTAAGTGGACCTTC. Translating gives CASSLEQGRKWTF.

The chain carries TRBV5-1 and TRBJ2-7; 8 bases agree with TRBD1. V lost 4 bases to trimming and J lost 5 bases; unmatched junction nucleotides: 14. Per the germline V gene, CDR1 is SGHRS and CDR2 is YFSETQ. This CDR3 comprises 16 residues. In nucleotides, the CDR3 is TGCGCCAGCAGCCCAATCGATGGACAGGGAGAGGACGAGCAGTACTTC. Translating gives CASSPIDGQGEDEQYF.